The 5 T cell receptor beta chains given below trace back to one sample, sequenced in a study of blood T cell repertoires in COVID-19. The method was immunoSEQ multiplex PCR; TCRdb's version includes in-frame clones alone and lacks a portion of them. The table shows 180,000 or so clones, with roughly 87% occurring only once. Specimen: peripheral blood. Receptor source: a woman between 50 and 59 years old with acute or convalescent COVID-19.

V gene TRBV30 combines with J gene TRBJ1-1; TRBD1 is a possible D gene (5 bases). Looked up from germline, CDR1 is GTSNPN and CDR2 is SVGIG (reference sequence). The CDR3 is 14 residues long. Trimming stripped 0 bases from V and 6 bases from J, with 14 bases between. The CDR3 spells CAWSVRRENAEAFF. Here the CDR3 DNA reads TGTGCCTGGAGTGTACGCAGGGAAAACGCTGAAGCTTTCTTT. Full variable domain (remainder filled in from reference TRBV30 and TRBJ1-1): SQTIHQWPATLVQPVGSPLSLECTVEGTSNPNLYWYRQAAGRGLQLLFYSVGIGQISSEVPQNLSASRPQDRQFILSSKKLLLSDSGFYLCAWSVRRENAEAFFGQGTRLTVV.

The chain uses TRBV4-3 and TRBJ2-1, with 12 bases aligning to TRBD2. Germline CDR1 is LGHNA and CDR2 is YSLEER. The CDR3 length is 17 residues. The V and J ends lost 1 base and 7 bases, in that order; junction bases with no gene match: 8. The CDR3 spells CASSQATSGGLDNEQFF. The CDR3 region has the DNA TGCGCCAGCAGCCAAGCGACTAGCGGGGGCCTTGATAATGAGCAGTTCTTC.

This clone came up a few times. The chain joins TRBV19 to TRBJ1-6, with a possible D match to TRBD1 (5 bases). The V end lost 4 bases, the J end lost 0 bases, and 10 bases lay between the germline ends. The CDR3 runs 16 residues. Germline V gives CDR1 LNHDA, CDR2 SQIVND (reference sequence). The DNA for the CDR3 is TGTGCCAGTAGTACGGGGGAAAGCTCCTATAATTCACCCCTCCACTTT. This codes for CASSTGESSYNSPLHF.

Only one count was recorded for this clone. V is TRBV6-5 and J is TRBJ1-1; D gene ambiguous. CDR1 and CDR2 (germline): MNHEY, SVGAGI. V was pared by 2 bases and J by 0 bases, with 7 bases between. The CDR3 covers 14 residues. The CDR3 region is CASSYAYMNTEAFF. The CDR3 nucleotides are TGTGCCAGCAGTTACGCATACATGAACACTGAAGCTTTCTTT.

The V and J genes are TRBV5-1 and TRBJ2-2; TRBD2 matches at 7 bases. In germline, CDR1 is SGHRS, CDR2 YFSETQ. Losses at the gene ends were 0 bases for V and 5 bases for J; bases not matched to a gene: 4. The CDR3 is 15 amino acids. CDR3 protein: CASSLGAGVTGELFF. The CDR3 DNA reads as TGCGCCAGCAGCTTGGGTGCGGGAGTTACCGGGGAGCTGTTTTTT.